This T cell receptor beta chain came from a study of blood T cell repertoires in COVID-19. The wider study: There were acute and convalescent COVID-19 samples, and they came from the United States, Italy and Spain. Sources were T cells, B-cell-depleted T cells, or PBMCs; the material itself was cDNA or gDNA.

The sample holds one count of this clone. This CDR3 is 17 amino acids long. With V trimmed by 0 bases and J by 5 bases, 9 bases remained unmatched. From germline, CDR1 is LGHNA and CDR2 YSLEER. Original data processing: Reference gene primer amplification gave nucleated cell count estimates. Generated by immunoSEQ multiplex PCR, the TCRdb table keeps only in-frame clones and is missing some. That table is the source of V, J and clone size, and D and trimming were worked out from the DNA. Among about 300,000 clones, approximately 90% were seen once, and the ten largest hold approximately 6.6%. The rearrangement uses TRBV4-3 and TRBJ2-2, with 7 bases fitting TRBD1. The sequencing sample was made of peripheral blood. This TCR was sampled from a woman in her twenties or thirties who had recovered from COVID-19. Here the CDR3 reads CASSQDPGTESTGELFF. CDR3 DNA sequence: TGCGCCAGCAGCCAAGATCCTGGGACAGAGTCTACCGGGGAGCTGTTTTTT.